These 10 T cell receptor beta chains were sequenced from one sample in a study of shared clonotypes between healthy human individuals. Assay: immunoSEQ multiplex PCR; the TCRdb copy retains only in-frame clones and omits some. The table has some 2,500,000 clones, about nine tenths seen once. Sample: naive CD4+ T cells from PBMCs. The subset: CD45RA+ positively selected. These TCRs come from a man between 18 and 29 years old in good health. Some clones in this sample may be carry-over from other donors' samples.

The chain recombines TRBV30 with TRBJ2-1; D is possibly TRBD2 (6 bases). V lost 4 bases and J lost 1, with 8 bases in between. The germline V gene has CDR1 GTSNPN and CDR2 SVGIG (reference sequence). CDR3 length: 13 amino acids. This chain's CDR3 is CAWTRESYNEQFF. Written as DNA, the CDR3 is TGTGCCTGGACGCGGGAATCCTACAATGAGCAGTTCTTC.

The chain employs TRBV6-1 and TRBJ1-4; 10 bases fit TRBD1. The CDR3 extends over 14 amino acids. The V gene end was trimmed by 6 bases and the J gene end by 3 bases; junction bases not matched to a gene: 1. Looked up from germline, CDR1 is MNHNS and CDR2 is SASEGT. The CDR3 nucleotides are TGTGCCAGCAGCGACAGGGGGCCTAATGAAAAACTGTTTTTT. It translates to CASSDRGPNEKLFF.

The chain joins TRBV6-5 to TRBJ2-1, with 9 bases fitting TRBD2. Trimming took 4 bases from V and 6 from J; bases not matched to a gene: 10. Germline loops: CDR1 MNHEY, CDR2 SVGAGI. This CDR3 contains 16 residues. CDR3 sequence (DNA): TGTGCCAGCAGTTCCCCGGGTAGCGGGAGAGGCAATGAGCAGTTCTTC. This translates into CASSSPGSGRGNEQFF.

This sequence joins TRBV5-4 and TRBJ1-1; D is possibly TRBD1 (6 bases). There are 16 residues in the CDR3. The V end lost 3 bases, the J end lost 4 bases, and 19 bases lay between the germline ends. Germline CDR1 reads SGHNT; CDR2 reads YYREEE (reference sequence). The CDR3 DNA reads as TGTGCCAGCAGCTCCAAACAGGGACGGTTTTCCACTGAAGCTTTCTTT. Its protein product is CASSSKQGRFSTEAFF.

The CDR3 DNA reads as TGCGCCAGCAGCACCCACCACGTACTAGACAATGAGCAGTTCTTC. Translating gives CASSTHHVLDNEQFF. This chain joins TRBV5-1 and TRBJ2-1; tentative D call: TRBD2 (5 bases). The V gene lost 4 bases and the J gene lost 5 bases, with 16 bases spanning the gap. The CDR3 sequence is 15 residues long. Germline V lookup: CDR1 SGHRS, CDR2 YFSETQ. The whole variable domain, filled in from reference TRBV5-1 and TRBJ2-1, reads KAGVTQTPRYLIKTRGQQVTLSCSPISGHRSVSWYQQTPGQGLQFLFEYFSETQRNKGNFPGRFSGRQFSNSRSEMNVSTLELGDSALYLCASSTHHVLDNEQFFGPGTRLTVL.

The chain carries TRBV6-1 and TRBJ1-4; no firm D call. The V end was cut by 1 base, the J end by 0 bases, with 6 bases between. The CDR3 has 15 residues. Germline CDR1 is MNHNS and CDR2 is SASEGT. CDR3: CASSEVTATNEKLFF. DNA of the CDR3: TGTGCCAGCAGTGAAGTAACAGCAACTAATGAAAAACTGTTTTTT.

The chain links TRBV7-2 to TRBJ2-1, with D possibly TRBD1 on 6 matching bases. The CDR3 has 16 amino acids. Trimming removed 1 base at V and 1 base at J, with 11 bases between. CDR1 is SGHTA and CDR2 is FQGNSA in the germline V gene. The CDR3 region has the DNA TGTGCCAGCAGCTTAGGGGGGCAGGGGTCCTACAATGAGCAGTTCTTC. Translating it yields CASSLGGQGSYNEQFF.

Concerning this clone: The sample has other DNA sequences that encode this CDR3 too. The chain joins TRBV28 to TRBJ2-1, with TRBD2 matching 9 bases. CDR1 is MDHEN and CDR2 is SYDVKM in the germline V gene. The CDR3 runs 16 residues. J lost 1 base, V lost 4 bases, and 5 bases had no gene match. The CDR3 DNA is TGTGCCAGCAGTTCGAGACTAGCGGATTCCTACAATGAGCAGTTCTTC. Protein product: CASSSRLADSYNEQFF.

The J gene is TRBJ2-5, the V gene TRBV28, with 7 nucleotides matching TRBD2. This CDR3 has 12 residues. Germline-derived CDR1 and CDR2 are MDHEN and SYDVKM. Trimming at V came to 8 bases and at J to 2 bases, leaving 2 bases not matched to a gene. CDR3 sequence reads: CASGRGQETQYF. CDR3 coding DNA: TGTGCCAGCGGGCGGGGGCAAGAGACCCAGTACTTC.

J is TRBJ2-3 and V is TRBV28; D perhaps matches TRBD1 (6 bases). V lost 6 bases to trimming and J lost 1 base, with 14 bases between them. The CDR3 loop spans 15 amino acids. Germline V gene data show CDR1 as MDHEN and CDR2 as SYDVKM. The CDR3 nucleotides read TGTGCCAGCAGCGCCCACAGGGAAGGCACAGATACGCAGTATTTT. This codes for CASSAHREGTDTQYF.